This entry features one T cell receptor (beta chain) sequence. Its antigen is unidentified. The CDR3 loop spans 14 amino acids. V was trimmed by 4 bases and J by 6 bases, leaving 16 bases between them. Germline V gene lookup returns CDR1 SGHRS and CDR2 YFSETQ. This sample is part of a study of T cells in localized non-small cell lung cancer. General study findings and limits: Within adjacent lung there appeared a median approximately 60 of the top 100 tumor clones. Longer overall survival associated with higher blood T cell density; shorter survival with higher adjacent-lung clonality. One tumor region alone was sequenced, and heterogeneity therefore remains possible. Uninvolved adjacent lung showed peak T cell clonality, exceeding tumor.

Sequenced by immunoSEQ multiplex PCR; TCRdb stores in-frame clones only, minus some. The table has roughly 33,000 clones, 88% seen once. The sequencing here drew on peripheral blood, taken before any cancer treatment. This sequence joins TRBV5-1 and TRBJ1-1, with a possible D match to TRBD1 (5 bases). The TCR sequence derives from a woman aged 40 to 75 with stage I lung adenocarcinoma. CDR3 DNA: TGCGCCAGCAGCCCCGCCGGGGGGGAGCCTGAAGCTTTCTTT. Translation gives CASSPAGGEPEAFF. The full variable domain, rest sourced from reference TRBV5-1 and TRBJ1-1, is KAGVTQTPRYLIKTRGQQVTLSCSPISGHRSVSWYQQTPGQGLQFLFEYFSETQRNKGNFPGRFSGRQFSNSRSEMNVSTLELGDSALYLCASSPAGGEPEAFFGQGTRLTVV.